This is a list of T cell receptor beta chains from one sample in a study of human T cells and chemical hapten exposure. TCRdb recomputed calls from the RACE reads with MiXCR, one row per CDR3 protein. The data show roughly 40,000 distinct CDR3 sequences, 9.5% to 15% seen once. The source was whole blood, collected in connection with sensitization to the hapten diphenylcyclopropenone (DPC). The receptors come from a young woman with alopecia areata. Some clones in this sample may be carry-over from other donors' samples. Both conserved end residues are part of each CDR3. Clone size is given for some rows only: seen once, a few or many times, or a class if the clone is expanded.

v_gene	j_gene	abundance	CDR3aa
TRBV7-9	TRBJ2-5	few	CASSNEGTQYF
TRBV6-5	TRBJ1-1	few	CASSYSGLEAFF
TRBV20-1	TRBJ2-7	NA	CSADRDRNYEQYF
TRBV7-8	TRBJ2-6	NA	CASLFSGANVLTF
TRBV2	TRBJ2-1	many	CASSEGDRGSGEQFF
TRBV6-6	TRBJ1-5	many	CASSYGGTSQPQHF
TRBV4-3	TRBJ2-3	many	CASSQPGLAADTQYF
TRBV9	TRBJ2-3	NA	CASSSSSGVKDTQYF
TRBV20-1	TRBJ2-7	many	CSAHTSGLGYEQYF
TRBV18	TRBJ2-1	many	CASSPGLAPGEQFF
TRBV20-1	TRBJ1-6	NA	CSASGRGATPLHF
TRBV20-1	TRBJ2-1	NA	CSAVGTVTYNELFF
TRBV11-2	TRBJ2-1	NA	CASSGGGTPGGNEQFF
TRBV5-1	TRBJ2-1	many	CASSPGTLAGYNEQFF
TRBV9	TRBJ2-3	few	CASSLRGEPQGDTQYF
TRBV20-1	TRBJ2-3	NA	CSAVGGRRGSTDTQYF
TRBV7-6	TRBJ2-1	few	CASSRRSGYNEQFF
TRBV7-9	TRBJ2-1	few	CASAEVNEQFF
TRBV9	TRBJ1-1	few	CASTQTGKMNTEAFF
TRBV10-3	TRBJ2-1	many	CAISPSGRRSRNEQFF
TRBV28	TRBJ2-7	NA	CASSLFGTSGFHEQYF
TRBV21-1	TRBJ2-5	NA	CTSSNRGPWQETQYF
TRBV5-4	TRBJ1-6	NA	CASSLTTNSPLHF
TRBV6-5	TRBJ1-5	few	CASSWMINQPQHF
TRBV6-2/TRBV6-3	TRBJ2-7	few	CASSYAVYEQYF
TRBV7-6	TRBJ1-4	many	CASSPAGTGQKLFF
TRBV6-2/TRBV6-3	TRBJ2-7	many	CASRPEQYF
TRBV27	TRBJ1-6	many	CASSLHRGYNSPLHF
TRBV20-1	TRBJ2-1	many	CSARVIPGLAYVDEQFF
TRBV28	TRBJ2-5	many	CASSPRGLAEETQYF
TRBV11-2	TRBJ2-7	NA	CASSLALQISYEQYF
TRBV7-6	TRBJ1-2	many	CASSSTPGGTPNYGYTF
TRBV7-2	TRBJ2-4	few	CASSQSGSGGNIQYF
TRBV29-1	TRBJ2-2	few	CSVEESGAGELFF
TRBV3-1	TRBJ2-2	few	CASSYFGELFF
TRBV12-3/TRBV12-4	TRBJ1-2	many	CASSRQGVYGYTF
TRBV21-1	TRBJ2-7	few	CASDLRTVISYEQYF
TRBV6-4	TRBJ1-1	NA	CASRPDRMNTEAFF
TRBV7-2	TRBJ2-2	NA	CANTRLAGGSGELFF
TRBV29-1	TRBJ2-2	NA	CSVGSGAGEGTGELFF